The clone carrying this TCR beta chain has a handful of counts. Its antigen is not known. The sample is drawn from a study of T cell repertoires in cytomegalovirus infection. Study summary: Use of recently identified HLA-C-restricted and well-studied HLA-B-restricted CMV epitopes was part of the study. Indications came from public TCR beta signatures; they pointed to CMV infection and to a matching HLA type.

From the reads, TCRdb called clonotypes with MiXCR, one entry per CDR3 protein. This sample has roughly 800,000 distinct CDR3 sequences, with approximately 32% found just once. Germline V gene sequence: CDR1 SQVTM, CDR2 ANQGSEA. V lost 6 bases, J lost 1 base, and 10 bases lay in between. The CDR3 is made up of 13 amino acids. Study results and caveats: Across the ex vivo response, the dominant clonotypes were HLA-C-restricted CMV-specific TCR beta clonotypes. Cumulative public TCR beta family frequency identified CMV carriers with the relevant HLA.

Sequenced material: cultured CD8+ T cells from PBMCs, taken from culture after CMV antigen stimulation. The V call is TRBV29-1, the J call TRBJ2-1, with D maybe TRBD2 (6 bases). This sequence originates from a human donor in good health (CMV status not recorded). Some clones in this sample may be carry-over from other donors' samples. The CDR3 loop reads CSVLGGSYNEQFF. CDR3 coding DNA: TGCAGCGTCCTGGGGGGTTCCTACAATGAGCAGTTCTTC.